Below are 18 T cell receptor beta chains sequenced from a single sample in a study of blood T cells in healthy people across ages. A second PCR, run for about 7 to 11 cycles, used a sample-barcoded 5' primer plus a J-beta primer mix. Via MiXCR, TCRdb re-called the 5' RACE reads, giving one row per CDR3 protein. The sample contains over a million distinct CDR3 sequences, under 55% of which appear only once. Sequencing input: blood. All receptors come from a woman aged 18-29 years in good health.

This clonotype was detected a few times. The chain is built from TRBV12-3 or TRBV12-4 and TRBJ1-2; the D is unclear. Trimming cost V 3 bases and J 6 bases, with 11 bases left between them. The CDR3 covers 13 residues. This chain's CDR3 is CASSLNQLDGYTF. The CDR3 nucleotides are TGTGCCAGCAGTTTGAATCAGTTAGATGGCTACACCTTC.

This clonotype was seen at least ten times. CDR3 coding DNA: TGTGCCAGCAGTTACTCGCTGAACACTGAAGCTTTCTTT. Protein product: CASSYSLNTEAFF. The chain carries TRBV6-5 and TRBJ1-1; D gene ambiguous. Trimming stripped 0 bases from V and 0 bases from J, with 2 bases between. Germline CDR1 is MNHEY and CDR2 is SVGAGI. The CDR3 is made up of 13 amino acids.

The chain uses TRBV29-1 and TRBJ2-3; TRBD2 matches 9 bases. Germline CDR1 is SQVTM and CDR2 is ANQGSEA. The CDR3 runs 14 residues. The ends lost 6 bases at V and 6 bases at J; junction bases unmatched: 10. The CDR3 is CSVLGAGGPDTQYF. The CDR3 DNA follows: TGCAGCGTCCTCGGGGCGGGGGGGCCCGATACGCAGTATTTT.

V is TRBV20-1 and J is TRBJ2-7; possibly TRBD1 for D (6 bases). CDR1 and CDR2 (germline): DFQATT, SNEGSKA (reference sequence). CDR3 size: 13 residues. V was pared by 6 bases and J by 3 bases, with 15 bases between. The CDR3 coding sequence is TGCAGTGCAACAAACAGGGACGGCTACGAGCAGTACTTC. It translates to CSATNRDGYEQYF.

This clonotype showed up many times. The CDR3 loop is CASSPIGAPSYNEQFF. The CDR3 DNA follows: TGCGCCAGCAGCCCCATAGGGGCTCCGTCCTACAATGAGCAGTTCTTC. The V and J genes are TRBV4-3 and TRBJ2-1; TRBD1 might be the D (5 bases). The length of the CDR3 is 16 residues. V was clipped by 4 bases and J by 1 base, with 14 bases between them. Germline V gene lookup returns CDR1 LGHNA and CDR2 YSLEER.

This clonotype appeared a single time. The CDR3 region has the DNA TGTGCCTGCCAGCAGGGGGGCGAAAAACTGTTTTTT. Amino acids: CACQQGGEKLFF. The rearrangement uses TRBV7-2 and TRBJ1-4; 7 positions match TRBD1. Per germline, CDR1 SGHTA and CDR2 FQGNSA. V lost 11 bases to trimming and J lost 8 bases; unmatched junction nucleotides: 8. The CDR3 has 12 amino acids. The variable domain in full, completed from reference TRBV7-2 and TRBJ1-4, reads GAGVSQSPSNKVTEKGKDVELRCDPISGHTALYWYRQSLGQGLEFLIYFQGNSAPDKSGLPSDRFSAERTGGSVSTLTIQRTQQEDSAVYLCACQQGGEKLFFGSGTQLSVL.

Comments on this clonotype: The junction differs from germline at one of its ends, possibly a read error. This chain links TRBV7-9 with TRBJ2-1, with D possibly matching TRBD2 (6 bases). CDR3 length: 12 amino acids. Germline CDR1 SEHNR, CDR2 FQNEAQ (reference sequence). The CDR3 sequence is CAGSLASGEQFF. In DNA form, the CDR3 reads TGTGCCGGCAGCTTAGCCAGCGGGGAGCAGTTCTTC.

This clonotype was seen more than once but under ten times. The chain employs TRBV29-1 and TRBJ2-2; TRBD2 aligns across 13 bases. Germline V gene data show CDR1 as SQVTM and CDR2 as ANQGSEA. The CDR3 has 17 amino acids. Losses at the gene ends were 4 bases for V and 2 bases for J; bases not matched to a gene: 7. As DNA, the CDR3 is TGCAGCGTTGTAAGACTAGCGGGGGGCGAAAACACCGGGGAGCTGTTTTTT. Its translation: CSVVRLAGGENTGELFF.

The chain couples TRBV4-3 to TRBJ2-3; 9 bases are shared with TRBD2. Germline-derived CDR1 and CDR2 are LGHNA and YSLEER. After removal of 3 bases from V and 1 base from J, the junction contained 5 bases not matched to a gene. CDR3 length: 16 residues. CDR3 nucleotides: TGCGCCAGCAGCCATGAGCGGGGGGCAGGCACAGATACGCAGTATTTT. As protein: CASSHERGAGTDTQYF.

The V call is TRBV7-8, the J call TRBJ2-7; TRBD1 matches 7 bases. From germline, CDR1 is SGHVS and CDR2 FQNEAQ. Trimming removed 4 bases from V and 2 bases from J; junction bases left unmatched: 8. CDR3 length: 15 amino acids. CDR3 in amino acids: CASSSGRQGTYEQYF. The CDR3 coding sequence is TGTGCCAGCAGCTCGGGAAGACAGGGAACCTACGAGCAGTACTTC. The full variable domain, completed using reference TRBV7-8 and TRBJ2-7, is GAGVSQSPRYKVAKRGQDVALRCDPISGHVSLFWYQQALGQGPEFLTYFQNEAQLDKSGLPSDRFFAERPEGSVSTLKIQRTQQEDSAVYLCASSSGRQGTYEQYFGPGTRLTVT.

This clonotype occurred a few times. This chain joins TRBV9 and TRBJ2-5, with 8 bases that match TRBD2. The CDR3 is 15 residues long. The germline V gene has CDR1 SGDLS and CDR2 YYNGEE. V lost 4 bases and J lost 3; bases outside the gene matches: 8. CDR3 nucleotides: TGTGCCAGCAGCCCTAGACCAGCGGGAGAAGAGACCCAGTACTTC. It encodes CASSPRPAGEETQYF.

The rearrangement joins TRBV9 to TRBJ2-3; 8 bases agree with TRBD2. Germline values: CDR1 SGDLS, CDR2 YYNGEE. The junction had 14 bases not matched to a gene; V was cut back by 1 base and J by 4 bases. This CDR3 comprises 18 residues. CDR3: CASSVLGLSGNKPDTQYF. DNA for the CDR3: TGTGCCAGCAGCGTACTAGGACTTAGCGGGAATAAGCCAGATACGCAGTATTTT.

This sequence joins TRBV9 and TRBJ1-2, with 9 bases fitting TRBD1. This CDR3 region has 15 residues. CDR1 is SGDLS and CDR2 is YYNGEE in the germline V gene. Unmatched junction bases numbered 4, after V lost 0 bases and J lost 4 bases. The CDR3 nucleotides read TGTGCCAGCAGCGTAGCTGGGGGACAGGGCTATGGCTACACCTTC. It is translated as CASSVAGGQGYGYTF.

This clonotype was detected only a few times. This CDR3 is CASSSRRSGRAPDTQYF. The DNA for the CDR3 is TGTGCCAGCAGTTCCCGGCGGAGCGGGAGGGCTCCAGATACGCAGTATTTT. The chain employs TRBV28 and TRBJ2-3, with TRBD2 matching over 10 bases. V shed 4 bases, J shed 4 bases, and the junction held 11 bases outside the gene matches. This CDR3 has 17 amino acids. CDR1 and CDR2 (germline): MDHEN, SYDVKM.

The chain joins TRBV7-2 to TRBJ2-1; 13 nucleotides align to TRBD2. There are 16 residues in the CDR3. The ends lost 1 base at V and 9 bases at J; junction bases unmatched: 6. Germline V lookup: CDR1 SGHTA, CDR2 FQGNSA. CDR3 amino acids: CASSLEGGLAGSEQFF. The CDR3 coding sequence is TGTGCCAGCAGCTTAGAGGGGGGACTAGCGGGATCTGAGCAGTTCTTC.

This clonotype is a singleton in its sample. This chain uses TRBV4-1 with TRBJ2-2; TRBD1 aligns across 7 bases. From germline, CDR1 is MGHRA and CDR2 YSYEKL. Trimming cost V 3 bases and J 5 bases; bases outside gene matches: 9. CDR3 size: 16 residues. The CDR3 region has the DNA TGCGCCAGCAGCCAGGGACAGCAACTTCTGACCGGGGAGCTGTTTTTT. It specifies CASSQGQQLLTGELFF.

This clonotype occurred a few times. The V gene is TRBV12-3 or TRBV12-4, the J gene TRBJ2-2; no clear D gene. This CDR3 spans 14 amino acids. Trimming cost V 5 bases and J 1 base, with 8 bases left between them. Here the CDR3 DNA reads TGTGCCAGCAGTCCGCGACGGAACACCGGGGAGCTGTTTTTT. This encodes CASSPRRNTGELFF.

This clonotype was seen once. This chain connects TRBV10-2 to TRBJ2-5; the match to TRBD1 covers 9 bases. This CDR3 has 14 amino acids. CDR1 WSHSY and CDR2 SAAADI come from the germline V gene. Losses at the gene ends were 7 bases for V and 5 bases for J; bases not matched to a gene: 8. The CDR3: CASIKQGAFETQYF. The CDR3 DNA sequence: TGCGCCAGCATTAAACAGGGGGCCTTTGAGACCCAGTACTTC.